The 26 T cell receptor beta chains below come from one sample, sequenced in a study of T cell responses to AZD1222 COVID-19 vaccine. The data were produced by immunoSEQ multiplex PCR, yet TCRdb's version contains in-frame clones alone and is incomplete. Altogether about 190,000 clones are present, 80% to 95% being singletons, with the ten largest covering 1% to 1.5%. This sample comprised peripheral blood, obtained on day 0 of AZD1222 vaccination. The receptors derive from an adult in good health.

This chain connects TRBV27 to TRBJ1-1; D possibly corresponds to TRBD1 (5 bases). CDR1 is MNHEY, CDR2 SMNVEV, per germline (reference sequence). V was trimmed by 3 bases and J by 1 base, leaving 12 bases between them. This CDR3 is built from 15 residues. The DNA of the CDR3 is TGTGCCAGCAGTTTTGGGTGGGGGGAGAACACTGAAGCTTTCTTT. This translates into CASSFGWGENTEAFF.

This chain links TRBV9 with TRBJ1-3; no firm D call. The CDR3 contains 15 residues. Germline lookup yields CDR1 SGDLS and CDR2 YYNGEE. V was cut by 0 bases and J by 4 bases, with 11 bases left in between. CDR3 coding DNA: TGTGCCAGCAGCGTAGAGCGGGCCCAAGGAAACACCATATATTTT. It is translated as CASSVERAQGNTIYF.

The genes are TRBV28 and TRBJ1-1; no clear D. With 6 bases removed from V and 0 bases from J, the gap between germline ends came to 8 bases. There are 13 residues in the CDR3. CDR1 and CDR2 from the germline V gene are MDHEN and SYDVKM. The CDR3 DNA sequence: TGTGCCAGCAGCCCACCCCTGAACACTGAAGCTTTCTTT. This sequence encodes CASSPPLNTEAFF.

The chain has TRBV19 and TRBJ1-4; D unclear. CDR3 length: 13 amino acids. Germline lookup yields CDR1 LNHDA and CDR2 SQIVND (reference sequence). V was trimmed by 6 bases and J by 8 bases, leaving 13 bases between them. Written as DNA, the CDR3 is TGTGCCAGTAGAGGCCAGATCTTAGAAAAACTGTTTTTT. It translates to CASRGQILEKLFF.

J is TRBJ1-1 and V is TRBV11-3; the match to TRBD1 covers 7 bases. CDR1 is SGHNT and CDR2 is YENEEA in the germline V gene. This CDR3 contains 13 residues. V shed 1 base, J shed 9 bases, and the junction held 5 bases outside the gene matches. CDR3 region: CASSLGDSRKAFF. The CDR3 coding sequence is TGTGCCAGCAGCTTAGGGGACAGCCGGAAAGCTTTCTTT.

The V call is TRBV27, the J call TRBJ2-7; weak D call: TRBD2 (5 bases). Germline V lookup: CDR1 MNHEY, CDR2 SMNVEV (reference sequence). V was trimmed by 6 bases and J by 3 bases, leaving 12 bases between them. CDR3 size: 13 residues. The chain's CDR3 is CASRREHGYEQYF. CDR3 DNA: TGTGCCAGCAGAAGGGAGCACGGCTACGAGCAGTACTTC.

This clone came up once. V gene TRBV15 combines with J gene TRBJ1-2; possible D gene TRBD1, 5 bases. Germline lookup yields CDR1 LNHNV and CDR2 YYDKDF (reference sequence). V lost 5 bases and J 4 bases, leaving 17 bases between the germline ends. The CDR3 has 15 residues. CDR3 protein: CATSRSTGEGYGYTF. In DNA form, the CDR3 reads TGTGCCACCAGCCGCTCGACGGGGGAGGGCTATGGCTACACCTTC.

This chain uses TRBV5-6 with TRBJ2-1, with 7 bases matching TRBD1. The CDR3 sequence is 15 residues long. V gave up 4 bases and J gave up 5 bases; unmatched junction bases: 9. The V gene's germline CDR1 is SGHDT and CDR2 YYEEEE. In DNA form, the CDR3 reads TGTGCCAGCAGCCCGGGACAGACCCGAGACAATGAGCAGTTCTTC. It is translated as CASSPGQTRDNEQFF.

Here the CDR3 DNA reads TGTGCCAGCCGCGACCTGGGGAAAAGAGCTTTCTTT. It yields the protein CASRDLGKRAFF. The V and J genes are TRBV6-6 and TRBJ1-1; D is uncertain. The V and J ends lost 8 bases and 10 bases respectively, with 17 bases between them. Germline V lookup: CDR1 MNHNY, CDR2 SVGAGI (reference sequence). This CDR3 spans 12 amino acids.

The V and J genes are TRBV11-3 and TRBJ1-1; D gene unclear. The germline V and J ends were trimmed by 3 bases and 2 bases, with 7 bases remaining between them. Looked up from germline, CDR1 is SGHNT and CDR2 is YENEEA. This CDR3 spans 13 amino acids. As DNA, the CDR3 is TGTGCCAGCAGCTTGCGGTTTAACACTGAAGCTTTCTTT. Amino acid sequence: CASSLRFNTEAFF.

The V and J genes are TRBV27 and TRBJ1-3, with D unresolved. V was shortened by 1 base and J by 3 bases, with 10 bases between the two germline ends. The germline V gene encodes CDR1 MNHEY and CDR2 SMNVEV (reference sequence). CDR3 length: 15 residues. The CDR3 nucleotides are TGTGCCAGCAGTTTATATGCAGGTTATGGAAACACCATATATTTT. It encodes CASSLYAGYGNTIYF.

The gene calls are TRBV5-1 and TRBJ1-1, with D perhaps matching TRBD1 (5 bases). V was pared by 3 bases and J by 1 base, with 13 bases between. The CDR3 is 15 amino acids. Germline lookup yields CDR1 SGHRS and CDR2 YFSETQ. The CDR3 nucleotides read TGCGCCAGCAGCTCACCCCGAGGACAGAACACTGAAGCTTTCTTT. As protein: CASSSPRGQNTEAFF.

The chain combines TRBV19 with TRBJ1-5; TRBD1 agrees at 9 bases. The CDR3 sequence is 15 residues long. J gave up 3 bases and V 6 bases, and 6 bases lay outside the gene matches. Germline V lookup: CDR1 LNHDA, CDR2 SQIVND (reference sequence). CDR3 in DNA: TGTGCCAGTAGCTCCAGGGACAGGGACAATCAGCCCCAGCATTTT. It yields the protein CASSSRDRDNQPQHF.

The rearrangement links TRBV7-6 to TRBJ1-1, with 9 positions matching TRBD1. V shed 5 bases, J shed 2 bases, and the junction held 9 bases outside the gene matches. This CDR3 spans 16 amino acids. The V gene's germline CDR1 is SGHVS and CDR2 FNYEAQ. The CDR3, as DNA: TGTGCCAGCAGCACTCTGCCGGGACAGGGAAACACTGAAGCTTTCTTT. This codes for CASSTLPGQGNTEAFF.

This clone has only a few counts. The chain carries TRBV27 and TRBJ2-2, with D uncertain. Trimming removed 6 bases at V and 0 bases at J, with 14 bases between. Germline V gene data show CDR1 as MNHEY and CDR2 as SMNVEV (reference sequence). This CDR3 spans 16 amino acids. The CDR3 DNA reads TGTGCCAGCAGCCCTGGGGTGGACGCGAACACCGGGGAGCTGTTTTTT. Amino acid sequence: CASSPGVDANTGELFF.

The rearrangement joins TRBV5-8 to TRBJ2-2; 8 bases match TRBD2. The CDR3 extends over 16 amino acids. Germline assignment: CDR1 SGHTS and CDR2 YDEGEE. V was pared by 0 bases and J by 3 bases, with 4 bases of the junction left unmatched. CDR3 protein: CASSLGIAGHTGELFF. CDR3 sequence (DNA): TGTGCCAGCAGCTTGGGGATAGCGGGGCACACCGGGGAGCTGTTTTTT.

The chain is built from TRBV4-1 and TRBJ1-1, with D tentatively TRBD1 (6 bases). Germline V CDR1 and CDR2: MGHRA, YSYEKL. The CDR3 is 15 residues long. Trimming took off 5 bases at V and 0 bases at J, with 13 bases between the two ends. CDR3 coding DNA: TGCGCCAGCAGCGCCCGGGACACACTGAACACTGAAGCTTTCTTT. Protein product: CASSARDTLNTEAFF.

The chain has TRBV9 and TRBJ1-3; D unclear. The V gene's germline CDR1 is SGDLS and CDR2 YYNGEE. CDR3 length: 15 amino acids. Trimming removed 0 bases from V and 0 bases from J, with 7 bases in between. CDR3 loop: CASSVDKLSGNTIYF. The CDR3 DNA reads TGTGCCAGCAGCGTAGATAAGCTCTCTGGAAACACCATATATTTT.

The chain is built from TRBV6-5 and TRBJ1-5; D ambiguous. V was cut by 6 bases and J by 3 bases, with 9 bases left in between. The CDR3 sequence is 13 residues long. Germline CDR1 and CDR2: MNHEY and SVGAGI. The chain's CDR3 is CASSSDFNQPQHF. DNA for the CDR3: TGTGCCAGCAGCTCGGACTTCAATCAGCCCCAGCATTTT.

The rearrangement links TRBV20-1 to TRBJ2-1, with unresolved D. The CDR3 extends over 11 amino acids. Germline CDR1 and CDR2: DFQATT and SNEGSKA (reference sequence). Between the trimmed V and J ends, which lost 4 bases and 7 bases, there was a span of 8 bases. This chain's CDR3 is CSATPLNEQFF. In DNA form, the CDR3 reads TGCAGTGCTACTCCCCTAAATGAGCAGTTCTTC.

CDR3 in DNA: TGTGCCAGCAGCTTAACTAGCGGAGTCACCGGGGAGCTGTTTTTT. This translates into CASSLTSGVTGELFF. The rearrangement joins TRBV7-2 to TRBJ2-2, with 8 bases matching TRBD2. The CDR3 extends over 15 amino acids. V shed 2 bases, J shed 4 bases, and the junction held 3 bases outside the gene matches. Per germline, CDR1 SGHTA and CDR2 FQGNSA. The full variable domain, its missing parts supplied by reference TRBV7-2 and TRBJ2-2, is GAGVSQSPSNKVTEKGKDVELRCDPISGHTALYWYRQSLGQGLEFLIYFQGNSAPDKSGLPSDRFSAERTGGSVSTLTIQRTQQEDSAVYLCASSLTSGVTGELFFGEGSRLTVL.

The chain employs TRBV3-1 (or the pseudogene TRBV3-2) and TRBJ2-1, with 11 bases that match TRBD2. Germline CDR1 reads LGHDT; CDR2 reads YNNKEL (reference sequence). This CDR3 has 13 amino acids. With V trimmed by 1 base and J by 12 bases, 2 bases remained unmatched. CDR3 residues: CASSQGLAGGQFF. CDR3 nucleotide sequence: TGTGCCAGCAGCCAAGGGCTAGCGGGGGGGCAGTTCTTC.

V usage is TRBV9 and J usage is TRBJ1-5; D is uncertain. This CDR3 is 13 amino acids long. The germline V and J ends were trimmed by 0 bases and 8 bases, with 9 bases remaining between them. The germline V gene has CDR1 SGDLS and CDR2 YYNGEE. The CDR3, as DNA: TGTGCCAGCAGCGTAGGGGAGAGGGAGCCCCAGCATTTT. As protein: CASSVGEREPQHF.

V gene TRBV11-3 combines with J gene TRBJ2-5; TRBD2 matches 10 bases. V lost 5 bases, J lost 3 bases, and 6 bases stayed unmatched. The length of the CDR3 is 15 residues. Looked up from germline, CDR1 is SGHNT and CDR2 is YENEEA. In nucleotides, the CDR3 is TGTGCCAGCAGCCCCGGGACTAGCGAGGAAGAGACCCAGTACTTC. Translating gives CASSPGTSEEETQYF.

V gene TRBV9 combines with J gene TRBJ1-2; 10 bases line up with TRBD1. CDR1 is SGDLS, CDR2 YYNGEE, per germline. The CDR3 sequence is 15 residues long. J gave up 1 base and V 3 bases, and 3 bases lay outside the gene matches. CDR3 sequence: CASSGQGAGNYGYTF. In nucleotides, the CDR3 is TGTGCCAGCAGCGGACAGGGGGCAGGTAACTATGGCTACACCTTC.

In nucleotides, the CDR3 is TGTGCCAGCAGCATCGGGACAGGGATAGGCAATGAGCAGTTCTTC. Amino acid sequence: CASSIGTGIGNEQFF. This chain uses TRBV11-3 with TRBJ2-1, with 9 bases lining up with TRBD1. The CDR3 contains 15 residues. Germline CDR1 is SGHNT and CDR2 is YENEEA. The ends lost 5 bases at V and 6 bases at J; junction bases unmatched: 8. Together with reference TRBV11-3 and TRBJ2-1, the CDR3 gives the full variable domain: EAGVVQSPRYKIIEKKQPVAFWCNPISGHNTLYWYLQNLGQGPELLIRYENEEAVDDSQLPKDRFSAERLKGVDSTLKIQPAELGDSAVYLCASSIGTGIGNEQFFGPGTRLTVL.